Below, one TCR beta chain is given with its context. These data originate in a study of blood T cell repertoires in COVID-19. Whole-study context: There were acute and convalescent COVID-19 samples, and they came from the United States, Italy and Spain. T cells, B-cell-depleted T cells, or PBMCs provided the cDNA or gDNA that served as material.

Profiled with immunoSEQ multiplex PCR; TCRdb holds only in-frame clones, not every one. The repertoire holds some 150,000 clones, about 90% seen once, with around 10% in the top ten. The CDR3 extends over 14 amino acids. The J segment lost 6 bases and the V segment lost 6 bases, leaving 9 bases of the junction unmatched. Germline CDR1 and CDR2: LNHDA and SQIVND (reference sequence). This chain uses TRBV19 with TRBJ1-1; 8 bases are shared with TRBD1. The source of this sequence is an elderly woman with acute or convalescent COVID-19. Sequencing used peripheral blood. CDR3 DNA: TGTGCCAGTAGCCTGGACAGGGTGAGACCTGAAGCTTTCTTT. This codes for CASSLDRVRPEAFF.